One and the same sample provided the 32 T cell receptor beta chains below, sequenced in a study of cytomegalovirus exposure and HLA in healthy donors. Clones were sequenced by immunoSEQ multiplex PCR, and TCRdb holds only the in-frame ones, with some missing. The sample includes 130,000 to 150,000 clones, 88% of them seen just once. Sequencing was performed on PBMCs. These receptors were obtained from a woman aged 18-30 years in good health and CMV-seropositive.

The chain carries TRBV7-9 and TRBJ1-2, with D unclear. From germline, CDR1 is SEHNR and CDR2 FQNEAQ (reference sequence). The CDR3 length is 12 residues. V lost 1 base and J 7 bases, leaving 7 bases between the germline ends. The CDR3 loop is CASSLDRVGYTF. The DNA of the CDR3 is TGTGCCAGCAGCTTAGATCGGGTTGGCTACACCTTC.

The chain combines TRBV28 with TRBJ1-5; 7 nucleotides align to TRBD1. The CDR3 totals 15 residues. Germline CDR1 MDHEN, CDR2 SYDVKM. The junction had 9 bases not matched to a gene; V was cut back by 8 bases and J by 2 bases. CDR3 DNA sequence: TGTGCCAGCGGTAGGCAGGGGGAAGGCAATCAGCCCCAGCATTTT. This sequence encodes CASGRQGEGNQPQHF.

In nucleotides, the CDR3 is TGTGCCAGCAGCTTAGCCCTAGGACAGGGGGGGAACTATGGCTACACCTTC. This sequence encodes CASSLALGQGGNYGYTF. J is TRBJ1-2 and V is TRBV7-2, with 10 bases fitting TRBD1. Germline V gives CDR1 SGHTA, CDR2 FQGNSA. V was pared by 0 bases and J by 2 bases, with 6 bases of the junction left unmatched. The CDR3 sequence is 17 residues long.

This CDR3 is CASRPIPGAGEAFF. In DNA, the CDR3 is TGTGCCAGCAGGCCCATTCCAGGGGCCGGTGAAGCTTTCTTT. The chain employs TRBV6-5 and TRBJ1-1, with D perhaps matching TRBD1 (6 bases). This CDR3 is built from 14 residues. Germline loops: CDR1 MNHEY, CDR2 SVGAGI. The germline V and J ends were trimmed by 6 bases and 7 bases, with 18 bases remaining between them.

This clone was seen once. This chain joins TRBV27 and TRBJ1-5; 8 bases line up with TRBD1. CDR1 and CDR2 from the germline V gene are MNHEY and SMNVEV (reference sequence). Losses at the gene ends were 5 bases for V and 7 bases for J; bases not matched to a gene: 10. The CDR3 is made up of 15 amino acids. CDR3 bases: TGTGCCAGCAGTCCGCGTGACAGGGGAAGCCAGCCCCAGCATTTT. It specifies CASSPRDRGSQPQHF.

This chain links TRBV12-5 with TRBJ2-1; 10 nucleotides line up with TRBD2. Per germline, CDR1 LGHNT and CDR2 FRNRAP. This CDR3 region has 17 residues. The V segment lost 4 bases and the J segment 2 bases; nucleotides outside the gene matches: 8. The CDR3, as DNA: TGTGCTAGTGGTTCACAAGCGGGGGGGGGCCCCTACAATGAGCAGTTCTTC. Its translation: CASGSQAGGGPYNEQFF.

The CDR3 region has the DNA TGTGCCAGCAGTGGGGGGACACTTTACACCGGGGAGCTGTTTTTT. Translating it yields CASSGGTLYTGELFF. The rearrangement links TRBV6-1 to TRBJ2-2; D may be TRBD1 (6 bases). The CDR3 consists of 15 residues. The V end was cut by 4 bases, the J end by 3 bases, with 12 bases between. Germline V lookup: CDR1 MNHNS, CDR2 SASEGT.

This chain uses TRBV5-1 with TRBJ2-2; the D gene is possibly TRBD2 (5 bases). The length of the CDR3 is 16 residues. V lost 0 bases, J lost 0 bases, and 9 bases lay in between. The germline CDR1 and CDR2 sequences are SGHRS and YFSETQ. CDR3 nucleotide sequence: TGCGCCAGCAGCTTGGACGGCGGGTCGAACACCGGGGAGCTGTTTTTT. Translating it yields CASSLDGGSNTGELFF.

The V and J genes are TRBV27 and TRBJ2-1, with 8 positions matching TRBD2. Unmatched junction bases numbered 8, after V lost 4 bases and J lost 6 bases. This CDR3 is built from 15 residues. From germline, CDR1 is MNHEY and CDR2 SMNVEV (reference sequence). CDR3: CASSYREGLSNEQFF. The CDR3 nucleotides are TGTGCCAGCAGTTACCGGGAGGGCCTTAGCAATGAGCAGTTCTTC.

The J gene is TRBJ1-1, the V gene TRBV6-5; tentative D call: TRBD1 (5 bases). Per the germline V gene, CDR1 is MNHEY and CDR2 is SVGAGI. The CDR3 contains 15 residues. Trimming pared 2 bases from V and 5 bases from J, leaving 15 bases between. Here the CDR3 DNA reads TGTGCCAGCAGTTACCAAATAGCCGGGGGGACTGAAGCTTTCTTT. Protein: CASSYQIAGGTEAFF.

The CDR3 DNA follows: TGTGCCAGCTCGCCCGGGACAGGGGGCCAAGAGACCCAGTACTTC. It yields the protein CASSPGTGGQETQYF. The rearrangement joins TRBV18 to TRBJ2-5; 11 bases map to TRBD1. CDR1 is KGHSH and CDR2 is LQKENI in the germline V gene. The CDR3 consists of 15 residues. Trimming cost V 6 bases and J 1 base; bases outside gene matches: 4.

This sequence joins TRBV4-1 and TRBJ2-3, with D possibly being TRBD2 (6 bases). Germline V lookup: CDR1 MGHRA, CDR2 YSYEKL. This CDR3 spans 14 amino acids. Trimming took off 6 bases at V and 5 bases at J, with 15 bases between the two ends. The CDR3 protein is CASRLTGGEDTQYF. The DNA for the CDR3 is TGCGCCAGCAGGTTGACCGGGGGAGAAGATACGCAGTATTTT.

This chain joins TRBV5-1 and TRBJ2-4, with D tentatively TRBD2 (5 bases). CDR1 and CDR2 from the germline V gene are SGHRS and YFSETQ. Trimming took off 4 bases at V and 8 bases at J, with 16 bases between the two ends. This CDR3 is built from 14 residues. The CDR3 here is CASSLRVIGDIQYF. DNA of the CDR3: TGCGCCAGCAGCCTGAGGGTTATTGGAGACATTCAGTACTTC.

The chain couples TRBV7-9 to TRBJ1-4, with D tentatively TRBD1 (6 bases). CDR1 SEHNR and CDR2 FQNEAQ come from the germline V gene (reference sequence). The CDR3 has 13 amino acids. With 5 bases removed from V and 4 bases from J, the gap between germline ends came to 8 bases. The CDR3 here is CASSGQLNEKLFF. The CDR3, as DNA: TGTGCCAGCAGCGGACAGCTTAATGAAAAACTGTTTTTT.

The rearrangement links TRBV6-5 to TRBJ1-2; no firm D call. Trimming cost V 5 bases and J 3 bases, with 16 bases left between them. This CDR3 spans 15 amino acids. The germline CDR1 and CDR2 sequences are MNHEY and SVGAGI. The CDR3 DNA reads as TGTGCCAGCAGTCCCCCTGAGGATCCAGACTATGGCTACACCTTC. It codes for CASSPPEDPDYGYTF.

The V and J genes are TRBV7-9 and TRBJ1-1; D gene ambiguous. Between the trimmed V and J ends, which lost 2 bases and 7 bases, there was a span of 5 bases. CDR1 and CDR2 from the germline V gene are SEHNR and FQNEAQ (reference sequence). CDR3 length: 11 residues. CDR3 coding DNA: TGTGCCAGCAGCTTATTAGTTGAAGCTTTCTTT. Amino acid sequence: CASSLLVEAFF.

This clone was observed a handful of times. The J gene is TRBJ2-7, the V gene TRBV6-5; a weak D match, TRBD2 (6 bases). This CDR3 region has 14 residues. Germline CDR1 reads MNHEY; CDR2 reads SVGAGI. V lost 7 bases and J 2 bases, leaving 15 bases between the germline ends. The CDR3, as DNA: TGTGCCAGCACTGGGACTGCAAGTACCTACGAGCAGTACTTC. It encodes CASTGTASTYEQYF.

This clone has more than one count but fewer than ten. The V call is TRBV5-1, the J call TRBJ2-7; 7 bases are a match to TRBD2. With 3 bases clipped from V and 4 bases from J, the junction kept 4 bases outside the gene matches. Germline values: CDR1 SGHRS, CDR2 YFSETQ. CDR3 length: 13 amino acids. CDR3 DNA: TGCGCCAGCAGCTCCCCGGGGGGATACGAGCAGTACTTC. Amino acids: CASSSPGGYEQYF.

J is TRBJ1-3 and V is TRBV5-1; 7 positions match TRBD1. Germline-derived CDR1 and CDR2 are SGHRS and YFSETQ. This CDR3 contains 14 residues. V was clipped by 5 bases and J by 1 base; unmatched bases: 3. CDR3 sequence (DNA): TGCGCCAGCAGAGACAGGGAATCTGGAAACACCATATATTTT. It specifies CASRDRESGNTIYF. Together with reference TRBV5-1 and TRBJ1-3, the CDR3 gives the full variable domain: KAGVTQTPRYLIKTRGQQVTLSCSPISGHRSVSWYQQTPGQGLQFLFEYFSETQRNKGNFPGRFSGRQFSNSRSEMNVSTLELGDSALYLCASRDRESGNTIYFGEGSWLTVV.

The chain is built from TRBV15 and TRBJ2-2; D uncertain. The germline V gene has CDR1 LNHNV and CDR2 YYDKDF (reference sequence). V lost 8 bases to trimming and J lost 1 base, with 8 bases between them. The CDR3 runs 13 residues. The CDR3 protein is CATLRGNTGELFF. The CDR3 DNA reads as TGTGCCACCCTAAGAGGGAACACCGGGGAGCTGTTTTTT.

The chain joins TRBV7-2 to TRBJ1-1, with 8 bases matching TRBD1. In germline, CDR1 is SGHTA, CDR2 FQGNSA. The V segment lost 1 base and the J segment 10 bases; nucleotides outside the gene matches: 8. The CDR3 is made up of 14 amino acids. This chain's CDR3 is CASSLVGLTGGAFF. The CDR3 bases are TGTGCCAGCAGCTTAGTTGGACTAACAGGGGGAGCTTTCTTT.

The V call is TRBV30, the J call TRBJ1-1, with 8 bases matching TRBD1. J gave up 3 bases and V 6 bases, and 6 bases lay outside the gene matches. CDR1 is GTSNPN, CDR2 SVGIG, per germline (reference sequence). This CDR3 spans 13 amino acids. In DNA form, the CDR3 reads TGTGCCTGCTCGACAGGGGCCGACACTGAAGCTTTCTTT. This translates into CACSTGADTEAFF. Filled out from reference TRBV30 and TRBJ1-1, the complete variable domain reads SQTIHQWPATLVQPVGSPLSLECTVEGTSNPNLYWYRQAAGRGLQLLFYSVGIGQISSEVPQNLSASRPQDRQFILSSKKLLLSDSGFYLCACSTGADTEAFFGQGTRLTVV.

The genes are TRBV18 and TRBJ2-5; the D gene is possibly TRBD2 (5 bases). CDR1 and CDR2 (germline): KGHSH, LQKENI. The CDR3 loop spans 15 amino acids. Trimming removed 5 bases from V and 2 bases from J, with 15 bases in between. The CDR3 sequence is CASSEGTLGQETQYF. The CDR3 DNA is TGTGCCAGCTCAGAGGGAACACTAGGACAAGAGACCCAGTACTTC.

This sequence joins TRBV5-1 and TRBJ1-1, with D possibly matching TRBD1 (6 bases). Germline V CDR1 and CDR2: SGHRS, YFSETQ. The CDR3 extends over 14 amino acids. V was cut by 2 bases and J by 1 base, with 9 bases left in between. The CDR3 bases are TGCGCCAGCAGCTTTACAGGGACGAACACTGAAGCTTTCTTT. Protein product: CASSFTGTNTEAFF.

This sequence joins TRBV7-9 and TRBJ1-2; tentatively, D is TRBD1 (6 bases). The CDR3 extends over 12 amino acids. CDR1 and CDR2 from the germline V gene are SEHNR and FQNEAQ (reference sequence). Deletions cut 11 bases from V and 6 bases from J, with 16 bases between. CDR3 protein: CAARWGRDGYTF. CDR3 nucleotide sequence: TGTGCCGCGCGGTGGGGGCGGGATGGCTACACCTTC.

The genes are TRBV5-1 and TRBJ2-7; 8 bases map to TRBD2. With 3 bases clipped from V and 0 bases from J, the junction kept 8 bases outside the gene matches. The CDR3 sequence is 16 residues long. Germline V gene sequence: CDR1 SGHRS, CDR2 YFSETQ. The CDR3 coding sequence is TGCGCCAGCAGCTCCCCCGGGGGGGGGAGCTCCTACGAGCAGTACTTC. It specifies CASSSPGGGSSYEQYF. Filled out from reference TRBV5-1 and TRBJ2-7, the complete variable domain reads KAGVTQTPRYLIKTRGQQVTLSCSPISGHRSVSWYQQTPGQGLQFLFEYFSETQRNKGNFPGRFSGRQFSNSRSEMNVSTLELGDSALYLCASSSPGGGSSYEQYFGPGTRLTVT.

This clone turned up a few times. The chain recombines TRBV6-5 with TRBJ1-2; no clear D gene. The CDR3 is 11 amino acids. Trimming cost V 6 bases and J 7 bases, with 9 bases left between them. The germline V gene encodes CDR1 MNHEY and CDR2 SVGAGI. CDR3 bases: TGTGCCAGCAGCTCGGCGGGTGGCTACACCTTC. Amino acids: CASSSAGGYTF.

CDR3 protein: CASSFRTSGRHEQFF. In nucleotides, the CDR3 is TGTGCCAGCAGTTTTCGTACTAGCGGGAGACATGAGCAGTTCTTC. The chain links TRBV28 to TRBJ2-1; 11 bases are a match to TRBD2. The germline V gene encodes CDR1 MDHEN and CDR2 SYDVKM. This CDR3 comprises 15 residues. The V gene end was trimmed by 3 bases and the J gene end by 8 bases; junction bases not matched to a gene: 6.

Note on this clone: The same CDR3 also results from other DNA sequences found in this sample. The V gene is TRBV27, the J gene TRBJ2-1, with 8 bases that match TRBD2. CDR1 and CDR2 from the germline V gene are MNHEY and SMNVEV (reference sequence). The J segment lost 0 bases and the V segment lost 7 bases, leaving 2 bases of the junction unmatched. The CDR3 covers 14 residues. CDR3 amino acids: CASKRGSSYNEQFF. In DNA form, the CDR3 reads TGTGCCAGCAAGCGGGGGAGCTCCTACAATGAGCAGTTCTTC.

This clone appeared once. V gene TRBV9 combines with J gene TRBJ2-1, with 9 nucleotides matching TRBD2. Germline lookup yields CDR1 SGDLS and CDR2 YYNGEE. The CDR3 runs to 15 residues. V was clipped by 1 base and J by 10 bases; unmatched bases: 9. The CDR3 is CASSVPASGITEQFF. The CDR3 DNA reads as TGTGCCAGCAGCGTACCTGCTAGCGGGATCACGGAGCAGTTCTTC. Supplemented by reference TRBV9 and TRBJ2-1, the full variable domain reads DSGVTQTPKHLITATGQRVTLRCSPRSGDLSVYWYQQSLDQGLQFLIQYYNGEERAKGNILERFSAQQFPDLHSELNLSSLELGDSALYFCASSVPASGITEQFFGPGTRLTVL.

The genes are TRBV19 and TRBJ2-5, with TRBD1 matching over 7 bases. This CDR3 has 14 amino acids. Germline lookup yields CDR1 LNHDA and CDR2 SQIVND (reference sequence). V dropped 8 bases and J dropped 1; count of bases not matched to a gene: 7. In nucleotides, the CDR3 is TGTGCCAGTGGGCACAGGGGACGCCAAGAGACCCAGTACTTC. As protein: CASGHRGRQETQYF. The variable domain in full, with the rest retrieved from reference TRBV19 and TRBJ2-5, is DGGITQSPKYLFRKEGQNVTLSCEQNLNHDAMYWYRQDPGQGLRLIYYSQIVNDFQKGDIAEGYSVSREKKESFPLTVTSAQKNPTAFYLCASGHRGRQETQYFGPGTRLLVL.

This clone was detected a few times. The chain employs TRBV18 and TRBJ2-7, with D possibly TRBD2 on 5 matching bases. The CDR3 consists of 14 residues. Germline V gene lookup returns CDR1 KGHSH and CDR2 LQKENI. Trimming stripped 0 bases from V and 2 bases from J, with 8 bases between. CDR3 in DNA: TGTGCCAGCTCACCACCGGGAGTTCCCTACGAGCAGTACTTC. Its translation is CASSPPGVPYEQYF. The whole variable domain, filled in from reference TRBV18 and TRBJ2-7, reads NAGVMQNPRHLVRRRGQEARLRCSPMKGHSHVYWYRQLPEEGLKFMVYLQKENIIDESGMPKERFSAEFPKEGPSILRIQQVVRGDSAAYFCASSPPGVPYEQYFGPGTRLTVT.